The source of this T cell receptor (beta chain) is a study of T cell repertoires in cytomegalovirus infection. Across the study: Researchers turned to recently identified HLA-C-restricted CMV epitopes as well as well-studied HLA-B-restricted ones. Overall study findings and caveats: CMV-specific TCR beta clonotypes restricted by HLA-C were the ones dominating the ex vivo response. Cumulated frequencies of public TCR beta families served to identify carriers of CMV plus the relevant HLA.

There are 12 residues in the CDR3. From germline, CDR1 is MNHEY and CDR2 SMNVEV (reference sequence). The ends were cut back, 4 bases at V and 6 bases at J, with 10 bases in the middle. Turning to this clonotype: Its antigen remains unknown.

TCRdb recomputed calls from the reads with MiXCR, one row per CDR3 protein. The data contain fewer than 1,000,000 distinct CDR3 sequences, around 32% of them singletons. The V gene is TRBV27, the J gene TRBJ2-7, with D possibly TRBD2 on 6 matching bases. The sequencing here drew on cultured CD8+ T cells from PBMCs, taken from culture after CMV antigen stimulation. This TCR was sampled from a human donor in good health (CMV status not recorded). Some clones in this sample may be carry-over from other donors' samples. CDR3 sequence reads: CASSSGGREQYF. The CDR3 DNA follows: TGTGCCAGCAGTTCCGGGGGACGCGAGCAGTACTTC.